Below, 22 T cell receptor beta chains from the same sample are listed, as sequenced in a study of blood T cells in healthy people across ages. Primed by a sample-barcoded 5' primer and a J-beta primer mix, a second PCR proceeded for about 6 to 11 cycles. Via MiXCR, TCRdb re-called the 5' RACE reads, giving one row per CDR3 protein. Here the sample spans about 780,000 distinct CDR3 sequences, roughly 25% being singletons. This sample was shared with a second study, whose subject was T cells of mothers and their children.

Sequencing was performed on blood. The receptors originated from a boy under 18 in good health.

V and J are TRBV2 and TRBJ1-2, with no clear D. Germline V gives CDR1 SNHLY, CDR2 FYNNEI. CDR3 size: 11 residues. V lost 2 bases and J 8 bases, leaving 6 bases between the germline ends. CDR3: CASSERVGYTF. As DNA, the CDR3 is TGTGCCAGCAGTGAAAGGGTCGGCTACACCTTC.

V is TRBV15 and J is TRBJ1-6; D unresolved. The germline V gene has CDR1 LNHNV and CDR2 YYDKDF (reference sequence). This CDR3 has 16 residues. V lost 0 bases and J 0 bases, leaving 6 bases between the germline ends. DNA of the CDR3: TGTGCCACCAGCAGAGACAGGAGCTCCTATAATTCACCCCTCCACTTT. Amino acid sequence: CATSRDRSSYNSPLHF.

This clonotype was counted between two and nine times. The chain joins TRBV7-9 to TRBJ2-5, with unresolved D. Trimming took off 5 bases at V and 1 base at J, with 14 bases between the two ends. CDR3 length equals 15 residues. Germline assignment: CDR1 SEHNR and CDR2 FQNEAQ (reference sequence). The CDR3 is CASSKEGHAQETQYF. CDR3 nucleotide sequence: TGTGCCAGCAGCAAAGAAGGGCATGCCCAAGAGACCCAGTACTTC. The variable domain in full, completed from reference TRBV7-9 and TRBJ2-5, reads DTGVSQNPRHKITKRGQNVTFRCDPISEHNRLYWYRQTLGQGPEFLTYFQNEAQLEKSRLLSDRFSAERPKGSFSTLEIQRTEQGDSAMYLCASSKEGHAQETQYFGPGTRLLVL.

The rearrangement uses TRBV25-1 and TRBJ2-5; 7 nucleotides agree with TRBD2. The V gene's germline CDR1 is MGHDK and CDR2 SYGVNS. The CDR3 has 15 amino acids. With 8 bases clipped from V and 5 bases from J, the junction kept 14 bases outside the gene matches. The CDR3 coding sequence is TGTGCCAGCTCAAAGCGGGGCTTAGGGGAGGAGACCCAGTACTTC. Encoded protein: CASSKRGLGEETQYF.

The rearrangement links TRBV28 to TRBJ2-7; either TRBD1 or TRBD2 may supply D (6 bases each). Germline lookup yields CDR1 MDHEN and CDR2 SYDVKM. The CDR3 is 15 amino acids. V lost 5 bases and J 2 bases, leaving 16 bases between the germline ends. CDR3 DNA sequence: TGTGCCAGCAGTCCCCAATTCGGGGGCACCTACGAGCAGTACTTC. Translating it yields CASSPQFGGTYEQYF.

Only a few counts were recorded for this clonotype. The chain joins TRBV6-2 or TRBV6-3 to TRBJ2-7, with unresolved D. Germline V lookup: CDR1 MNHEY, CDR2 SVGEGT. CDR3 length equals 17 residues. V gave up 0 bases and J gave up 0 bases, with 15 bases separating them. The CDR3 loop reads CASSYSRIRGSSYEQYF. CDR3 nucleotide sequence: TGTGCCAGCAGTTACTCGAGGATCAGAGGTAGCTCCTACGAGCAGTACTTC.

This clonotype was found a few times. This chain uses TRBV6-1 with TRBJ1-5; TRBD1 agrees at 7 bases. V was clipped by 4 bases and J by 3 bases; unmatched bases: 6. Looked up from germline, CDR1 is MNHNS and CDR2 is SASEGT. This CDR3 is built from 15 residues. In DNA, the CDR3 is TGTGCCAGCAGTGGGGCACAGGGGACCAATCAGCCCCAGCATTTT. Protein: CASSGAQGTNQPQHF.

CDR3 DNA sequence: TGTGCTAGTGGTTTGTTTCCCGGGCGTGAGCAGTTCTTC. It is translated as CASGLFPGREQFF. V is TRBV12-5 and J is TRBJ2-5; D gene ambiguous. The J call is in doubt because the DNA end fits TRBJ2-1 better. Looked up from germline, CDR1 is LGHNT and CDR2 is FRNRAP. There are 13 residues in the CDR3.

The gene calls are TRBV12-3 or TRBV12-4 and TRBJ2-3; 10 bases agree with TRBD2. The J segment lost 3 bases and the V segment lost 2 bases, leaving 11 bases of the junction unmatched. There are 18 residues in the CDR3. CDR3 in DNA: TGTGCCAGCAGTTTATTAGCTAGCGGGGGACTTTTTACAGATACGCAGTATTTT. It specifies CASSLLASGGLFTDTQYF.

CDR3 DNA: TGTGCCAGCAGCGTCGATCGAAGTGCCCTCGAACCCCCACAAGAGACCCAGTACTTC. Protein sequence: CASSVDRSALEPPQETQYF. The rearrangement joins TRBV9 to TRBJ2-5; D is unclear. This CDR3 has 19 residues. Trimming shortened V by 2 bases and J by 2 bases, and 25 bases separated the two germline ends. The germline gives CDR1 SGDLS, CDR2 YYNGEE.

The V gene is TRBV18, the J gene TRBJ2-5; possible D gene TRBD1, 6 bases. With the DNA end fitting TRBJ2-1 better, the J assignment may be wrong. The germline gives CDR1 KGHSH, CDR2 LQKENI. CDR3 length: 13 residues. The chain's CDR3 is CASSQFPQGEQFF. Written as DNA, the CDR3 is TGTGCCAGCTCACAATTCCCGCAGGGGGAGCAGTTCTTC.

The chain carries TRBV20-1 and TRBJ2-7; maybe TRBD1 (6 bases). CDR3 length: 15 residues. V shed 1 base and J shed 2 bases, with 15 bases lying between them. CDR1 is DFQATT, CDR2 SNEGSKA, per germline (reference sequence). The CDR3 here is CSARVPRGPPYEQYF. The CDR3 bases are TGCAGTGCTAGAGTGCCCAGGGGACCCCCCTACGAGCAGTACTTC.

To note about this clonotype: The junction departs from germline at one end; a sequencing error may be responsible. V is TRBV29-1 and J is TRBJ2-5; D possibly corresponds to TRBD2 (6 bases). The CDR3 covers 12 residues. Germline CDR1 and CDR2: SQVTM and ANQGSEA. The CDR3 DNA sequence: TGCAGCGTTGCTAGCGTGGAAGAGTCCCAGTACTTC. It specifies CSVASVEESQYF.

This chain joins TRBV6-1 and TRBJ1-2; 9 bases line up with TRBD1. Trimming removed 6 bases from V and 4 bases from J; junction bases left unmatched: 9. This CDR3 region has 15 residues. Germline V CDR1 and CDR2: MNHNS, SASEGT. CDR3 in amino acids: CASSDRDRALYGYTF. The CDR3, as DNA: TGTGCCAGCAGCGACCGGGACAGGGCTCTCTATGGCTACACCTTC.

The rearrangement joins TRBV12-3 or TRBV12-4 to TRBJ2-1; 9 positions match TRBD1. The J call may be wrong; the DNA end is better matched by TRBJ2-5. The CDR3 consists of 15 residues. DNA for the CDR3: TGTGCCAGCACTCTAGGGGACAGGGTTGGGGAGACCCAGTACTTC. Translation: CASTLGDRVGETQYF.

This clonotype was seen a few times. Mismatch with germline at one junction end may stem from a read error. This chain joins TRBV20-1 and TRBJ2-7; D remains unclear. The germline gives CDR1 DFQATT, CDR2 SNEGSKA (reference sequence). CDR3 length equals 14 residues. This chain's CDR3 is CRARDPVSSYEQYF. In nucleotides, the CDR3 is TGCCGTGCTAGAGATCCCGTTAGCTCCTACGAGCAGTACTTC.

The V and J genes are TRBV4-2 and TRBJ2-3; 13 bases are shared with TRBD2. The CDR3 has 17 amino acids. The trim removed 6 bases at V and 3 bases at J, leaving 9 bases unmatched. Germline CDR1 and CDR2: LGHNA and YNFKEQ. CDR3 sequence: CASRRLAGGRTTDTQYF. The CDR3 DNA sequence: TGTGCCAGCAGGCGACTAGCGGGGGGAAGGACGACAGATACGCAGTATTTT.

Note on this clonotype: At one end the junction does not follow the germline gene, possibly because of a read error. The chain joins TRBV6-2 or TRBV6-3 to TRBJ1-5, with D hard to call. The CDR3 is made up of 14 amino acids. Per the germline V gene, CDR1 is MNHEY and CDR2 is SVGEGT. Here the CDR3 DNA reads TGTGCCAGCAGTTACGGTTTAGGCAACCAGCCCCAGCATTTT. This sequence encodes CASSYGLGNQPQHF.

This clonotype has only a few counts. The chain links TRBV6-5 to TRBJ2-7, with D uncertain. The CDR3 extends over 13 amino acids. The germline V gene encodes CDR1 MNHEY and CDR2 SVGAGI. V was trimmed by 11 bases and J by 5 bases, leaving 19 bases between them. The CDR3 nucleotides read TGTGCCGGACGAGTTAGAGCGAAAGACGAGCAGTACTTC. This gives the protein CAGRVRAKDEQYF.

Comments on this clonotype: A much larger clone sits a single nucleotide away, making a read error possible. The chain recombines TRBV5-1 with TRBJ2-5; D not resolved. CDR1 and CDR2 from the germline V gene are SGHRS and YFSETQ. This CDR3 contains 14 residues. In nucleotides, the CDR3 is TGCGCCAGCGAAACCGGACGTTCCCAAGAGACCCATTACTTC. It yields the protein CASETGRSQETHYF.

This sequence joins TRBV29-1 and TRBJ2-2; unclear D gene. Trimming took off 4 bases at V and 3 bases at J, with 12 bases between the two ends. CDR1 and CDR2 (germline): SQVTM, ANQGSEA. The CDR3 is 14 amino acids. CDR3 nucleotides: TGCAGCGTTGTTACGGCTCCCGACACCGGGGAGCTGTTTTTT. Residues: CSVVTAPDTGELFF.

On this clonotype: One end of the junction varies from germline; a read error may be responsible. V gene TRBV14 combines with J gene TRBJ1-4; D gene uncertain. The V gene's germline CDR1 is SGHDN and CDR2 FVKESK. The CDR3 runs 13 residues. CDR3 residues: CASSRALNEKLVF. The CDR3 DNA is TGTGCCAGCAGCCGGGCCCTAAATGAAAAACTGGTTTTT.